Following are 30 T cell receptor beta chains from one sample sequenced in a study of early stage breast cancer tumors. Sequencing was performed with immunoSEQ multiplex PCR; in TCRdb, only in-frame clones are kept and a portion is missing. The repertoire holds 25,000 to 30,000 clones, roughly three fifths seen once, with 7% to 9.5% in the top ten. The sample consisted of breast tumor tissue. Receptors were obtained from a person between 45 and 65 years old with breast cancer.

CDR3 nucleotide sequence: TGTGCCACTTACAGGCTGACAAATCTCTATGGCTACACCTTC. It yields the protein CATYRLTNLYGYTF. The rearrangement uses TRBV6-1 and TRBJ1-2; D possibly corresponds to TRBD1 (5 bases). CDR1 is MNHNS and CDR2 is SASEGT in the germline V gene. The V gene lost 10 bases and the J gene lost 4 bases, with 19 bases spanning the gap. This CDR3 has 14 amino acids.

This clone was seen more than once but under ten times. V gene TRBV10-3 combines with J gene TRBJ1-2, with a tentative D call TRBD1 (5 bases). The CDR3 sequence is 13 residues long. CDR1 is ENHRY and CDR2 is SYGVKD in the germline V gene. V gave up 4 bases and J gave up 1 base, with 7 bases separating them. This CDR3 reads CAISGGSNYGYTF. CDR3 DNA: TGTGCCATCAGTGGGGGCAGTAACTATGGCTACACCTTC.

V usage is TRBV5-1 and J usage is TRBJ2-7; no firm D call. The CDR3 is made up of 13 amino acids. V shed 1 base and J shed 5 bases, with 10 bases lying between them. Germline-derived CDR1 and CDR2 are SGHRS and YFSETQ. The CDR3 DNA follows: TGCGCCAGCAGCTTGAAACAGATCAACGAGCAGTACTTC. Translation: CASSLKQINEQYF.

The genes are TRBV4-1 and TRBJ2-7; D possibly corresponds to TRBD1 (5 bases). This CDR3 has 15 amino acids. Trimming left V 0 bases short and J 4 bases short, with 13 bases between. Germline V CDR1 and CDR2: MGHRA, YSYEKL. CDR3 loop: CASSQDISSGYEQYF. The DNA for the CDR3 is TGCGCCAGCAGCCAAGATATTAGCTCAGGGTACGAGCAGTACTTC.

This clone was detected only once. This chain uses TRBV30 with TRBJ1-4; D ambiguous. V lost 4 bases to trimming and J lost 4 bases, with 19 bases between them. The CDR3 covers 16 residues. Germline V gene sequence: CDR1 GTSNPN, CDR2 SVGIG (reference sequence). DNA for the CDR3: TGTGCCTGGACCGACCCCTCGGGGAGATTTAATGAAAAACTGTTTTTT. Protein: CAWTDPSGRFNEKLFF. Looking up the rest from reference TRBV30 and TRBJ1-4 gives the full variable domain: SQTIHQWPATLVQPVGSPLSLECTVEGTSNPNLYWYRQAAGRGLQLLFYSVGIGQISSEVPQNLSASRPQDRQFILSSKKLLLSDSGFYLCAWTDPSGRFNEKLFFGSGTQLSVL.

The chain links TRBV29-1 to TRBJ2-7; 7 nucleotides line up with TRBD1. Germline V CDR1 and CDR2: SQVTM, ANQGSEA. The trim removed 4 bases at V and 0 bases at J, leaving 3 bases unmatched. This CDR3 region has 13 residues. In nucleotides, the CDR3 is TGCAGCGTTGGAGGGGGCTTCTCCTACGAGCAGTACTTC. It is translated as CSVGGGFSYEQYF.

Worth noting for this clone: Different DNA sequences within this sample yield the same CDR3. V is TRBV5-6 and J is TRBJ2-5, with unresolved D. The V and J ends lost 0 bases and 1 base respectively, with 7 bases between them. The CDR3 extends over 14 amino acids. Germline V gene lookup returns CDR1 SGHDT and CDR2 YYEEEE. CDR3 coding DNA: TGTGCCAGCAGCTTGGGACGGTTCCAAGAGACCCAGTACTTC. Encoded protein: CASSLGRFQETQYF.

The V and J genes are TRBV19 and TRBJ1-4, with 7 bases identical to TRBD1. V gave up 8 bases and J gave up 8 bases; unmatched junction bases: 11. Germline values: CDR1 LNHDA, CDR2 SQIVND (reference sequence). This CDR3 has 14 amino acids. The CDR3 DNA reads TGTGCCAGTCTCCCGGGGGACAGAGGAGAAAAACTGTTTTTT. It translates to CASLPGDRGEKLFF.

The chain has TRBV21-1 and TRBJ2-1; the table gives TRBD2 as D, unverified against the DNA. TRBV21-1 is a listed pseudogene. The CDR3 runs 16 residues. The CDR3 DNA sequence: TGTGCCAGCAGCAAAGGGAAGCGGGAGGGCCAAAATGAGCAGTTCTTC. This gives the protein CASSKGKREGQNEQFF.

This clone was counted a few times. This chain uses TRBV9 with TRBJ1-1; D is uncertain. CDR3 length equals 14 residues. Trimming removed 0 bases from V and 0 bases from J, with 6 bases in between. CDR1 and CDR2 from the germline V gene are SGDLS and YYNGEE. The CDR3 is CASSVGSMNTEAFF. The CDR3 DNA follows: TGTGCCAGCAGCGTAGGAAGCATGAACACTGAAGCTTTCTTT. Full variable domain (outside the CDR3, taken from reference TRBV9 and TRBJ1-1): DSGVTQTPKHLITATGQRVTLRCSPRSGDLSVYWYQQSLDQGLQFLIQYYNGEERAKGNILERFSAQQFPDLHSELNLSSLELGDSALYFCASSVGSMNTEAFFGQGTRLTVV.

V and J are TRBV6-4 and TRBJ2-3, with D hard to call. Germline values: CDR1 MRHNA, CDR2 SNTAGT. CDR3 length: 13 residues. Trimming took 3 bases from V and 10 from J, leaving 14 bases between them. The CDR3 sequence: CASSETTTGSQYF. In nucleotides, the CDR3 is TGTGCCAGCAGTGAAACGACCACCGGCTCGCAGTATTTT.

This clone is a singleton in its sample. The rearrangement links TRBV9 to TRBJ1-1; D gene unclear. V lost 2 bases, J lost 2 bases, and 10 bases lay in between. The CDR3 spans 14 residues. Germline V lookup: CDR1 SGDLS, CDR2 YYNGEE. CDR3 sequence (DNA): TGTGCCAGCAGCGTTGGATTGAGAAACACTGAAGCTTTCTTT. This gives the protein CASSVGLRNTEAFF.

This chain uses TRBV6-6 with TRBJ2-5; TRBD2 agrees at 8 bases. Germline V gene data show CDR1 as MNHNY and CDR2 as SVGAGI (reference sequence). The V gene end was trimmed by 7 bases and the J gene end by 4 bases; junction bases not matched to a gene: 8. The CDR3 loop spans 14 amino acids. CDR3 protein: CASTHGREAETQYF. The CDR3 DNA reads TGTGCCAGCACCCACGGGCGGGAGGCAGAGACCCAGTACTTC.

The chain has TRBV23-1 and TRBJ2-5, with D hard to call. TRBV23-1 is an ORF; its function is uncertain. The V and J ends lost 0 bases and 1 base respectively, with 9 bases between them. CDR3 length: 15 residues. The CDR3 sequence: CASSQSQKPQETQYF. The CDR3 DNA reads TGCGCCAGCAGTCAATCGCAGAAACCCCAAGAGACCCAGTACTTC.

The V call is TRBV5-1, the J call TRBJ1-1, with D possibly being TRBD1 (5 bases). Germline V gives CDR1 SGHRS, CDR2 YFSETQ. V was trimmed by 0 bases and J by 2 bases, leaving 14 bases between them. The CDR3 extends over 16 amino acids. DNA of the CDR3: TGCGCCAGCAGCTTGGGCTTAAGCAGGGAAAACACTGAAGCTTTCTTT. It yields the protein CASSLGLSRENTEAFF. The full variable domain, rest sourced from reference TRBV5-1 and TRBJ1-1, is KAGVTQTPRYLIKTRGQQVTLSCSPISGHRSVSWYQQTPGQGLQFLFEYFSETQRNKGNFPGRFSGRQFSNSRSEMNVSTLELGDSALYLCASSLGLSRENTEAFFGQGTRLTVV.

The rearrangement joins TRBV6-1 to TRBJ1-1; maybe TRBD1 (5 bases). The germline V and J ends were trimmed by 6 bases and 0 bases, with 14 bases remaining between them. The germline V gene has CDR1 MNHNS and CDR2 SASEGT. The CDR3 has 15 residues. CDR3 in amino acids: CASRDSGTLNTEAFF. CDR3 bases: TGTGCCAGCAGGGATAGCGGGACCCTGAACACTGAAGCTTTCTTT.

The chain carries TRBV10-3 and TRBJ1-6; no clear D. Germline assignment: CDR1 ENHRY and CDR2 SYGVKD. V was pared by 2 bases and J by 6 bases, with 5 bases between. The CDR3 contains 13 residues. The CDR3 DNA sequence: TGTGCCATCAGTGAGGGCCTTAATTCACCCCTCCACTTT. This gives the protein CAISEGLNSPLHF.

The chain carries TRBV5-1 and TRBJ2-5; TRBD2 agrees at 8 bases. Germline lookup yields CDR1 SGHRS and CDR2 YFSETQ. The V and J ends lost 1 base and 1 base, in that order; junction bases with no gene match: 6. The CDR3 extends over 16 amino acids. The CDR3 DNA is TGCGCCAGCAGCTTGAGACTTCTAGCGGGCCAAGAGACCCAGTACTTC. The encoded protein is CASSLRLLAGQETQYF.

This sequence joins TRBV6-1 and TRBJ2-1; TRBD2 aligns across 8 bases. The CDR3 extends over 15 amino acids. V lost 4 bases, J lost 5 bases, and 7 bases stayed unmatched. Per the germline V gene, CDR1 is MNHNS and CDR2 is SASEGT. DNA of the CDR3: TGTGCCAGCAGTGCCTTAGCGGGAACCAACAATGAGCAGTTCTTC. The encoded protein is CASSALAGTNNEQFF.

The CDR3 bases are TGTGCCAGCATCCCTTACGGGGGGGAGGTGGATACGCAGTATTTT. Translation: CASIPYGGEVDTQYF. This chain joins TRBV7-9 and TRBJ2-3, with TRBD2 matching 8 bases. The CDR3 runs to 15 residues. Germline trimming cut 7 bases from V and 6 bases from J; bases unmatched to any gene: 12. The germline V gene encodes CDR1 SEHNR and CDR2 FQNEAQ (reference sequence).

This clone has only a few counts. The CDR3 nucleotides read TGTGCCTGGAGGATAGCCGGGGCTCGCACTGAAGCTTTCTTT. The encoded protein is CAWRIAGARTEAFF. The rearrangement joins TRBV30 to TRBJ1-1; TRBD1 might be the D (5 bases). V lost 3 bases to trimming and J lost 4 bases, with 15 bases between them. The germline gives CDR1 GTSNPN, CDR2 SVGIG (reference sequence). The CDR3 extends over 14 amino acids.

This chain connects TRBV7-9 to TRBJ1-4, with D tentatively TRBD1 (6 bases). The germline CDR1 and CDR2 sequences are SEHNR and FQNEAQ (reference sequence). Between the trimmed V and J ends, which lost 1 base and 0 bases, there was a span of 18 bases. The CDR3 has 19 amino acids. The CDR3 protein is CASSLEQGLSPSTNEKLFF. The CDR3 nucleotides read TGTGCCAGCAGCTTAGAACAGGGCCTCTCCCCCTCAACTAATGAAAAACTGTTTTTT. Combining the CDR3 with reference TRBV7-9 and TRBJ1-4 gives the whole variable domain DTGVSQNPRHKITKRGQNVTFRCDPISEHNRLYWYRQTLGQGPEFLTYFQNEAQLEKSRLLSDRFSAERPKGSFSTLEIQRTEQGDSAMYLCASSLEQGLSPSTNEKLFFGSGTQLSVL.

The CDR3 reads CASSQLAGEQFF. The CDR3 bases are TGTGCCAGTAGTCAACTAGCGGGAGAGCAGTTCTTC. The V gene is TRBV19, the J gene TRBJ2-1, with 10 bases lining up with TRBD2. CDR3 length equals 12 residues. The germline gives CDR1 LNHDA, CDR2 SQIVND (reference sequence). V shed 5 bases, J shed 10 bases, and the junction held 2 bases outside the gene matches.

The CDR3 reads CASSGPDISGRVEQFF. The CDR3 DNA reads TGCGCCAGCAGTGGTCCGGATATTAGCGGGAGGGTTGAGCAGTTCTTC. V is TRBV10-1 and J is TRBJ2-1; TRBD2 agrees at 11 bases. The CDR3 covers 16 residues. J was trimmed by 9 bases and V by 4 bases; bases with no gene match: 11. Germline values: CDR1 WNHNN, CDR2 SYGVQD (reference sequence).

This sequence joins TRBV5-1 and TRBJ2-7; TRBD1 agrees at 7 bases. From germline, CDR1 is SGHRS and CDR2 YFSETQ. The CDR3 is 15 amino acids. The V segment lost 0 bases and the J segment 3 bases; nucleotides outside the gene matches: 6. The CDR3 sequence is CASSLGWTGDYEQYF. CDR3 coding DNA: TGCGCCAGCAGCTTGGGCTGGACAGGTGACTACGAGCAGTACTTC. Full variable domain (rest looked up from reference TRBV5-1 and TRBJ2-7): KAGVTQTPRYLIKTRGQQVTLSCSPISGHRSVSWYQQTPGQGLQFLFEYFSETQRNKGNFPGRFSGRQFSNSRSEMNVSTLELGDSALYLCASSLGWTGDYEQYFGPGTRLTVT.

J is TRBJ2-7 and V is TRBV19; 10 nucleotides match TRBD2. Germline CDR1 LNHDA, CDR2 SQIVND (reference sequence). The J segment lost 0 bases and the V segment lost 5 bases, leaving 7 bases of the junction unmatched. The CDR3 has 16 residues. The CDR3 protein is CASSPGGTSDSYEQYF. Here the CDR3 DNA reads TGTGCCAGTAGTCCAGGAGGGACTAGCGACTCCTACGAGCAGTACTTC.

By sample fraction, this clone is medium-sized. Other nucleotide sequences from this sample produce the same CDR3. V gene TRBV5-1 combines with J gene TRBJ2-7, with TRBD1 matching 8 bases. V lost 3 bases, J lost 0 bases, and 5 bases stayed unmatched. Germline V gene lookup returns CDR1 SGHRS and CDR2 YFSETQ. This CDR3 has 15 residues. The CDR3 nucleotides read TGCGCCAGCAGCTATGGACAGGGAAGCTCCTACGAGCAGTACTTC. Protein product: CASSYGQGSSYEQYF.

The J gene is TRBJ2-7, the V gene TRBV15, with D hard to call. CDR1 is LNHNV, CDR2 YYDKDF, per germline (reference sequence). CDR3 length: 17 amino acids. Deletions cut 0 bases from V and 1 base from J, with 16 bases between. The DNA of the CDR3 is TGTGCCACCAGCAGAGACGGAACTCCCGAAAAATCCTACGAGCAGTACTTC. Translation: CATSRDGTPEKSYEQYF.

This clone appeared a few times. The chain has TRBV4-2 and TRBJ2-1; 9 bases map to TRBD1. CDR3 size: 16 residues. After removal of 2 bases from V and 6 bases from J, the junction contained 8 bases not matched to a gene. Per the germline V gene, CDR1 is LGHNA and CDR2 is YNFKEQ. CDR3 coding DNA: TGTGCCAGCAGCCAAACGATTGGACAGGGGTCCAATGAGCAGTTCTTC. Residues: CASSQTIGQGSNEQFF.

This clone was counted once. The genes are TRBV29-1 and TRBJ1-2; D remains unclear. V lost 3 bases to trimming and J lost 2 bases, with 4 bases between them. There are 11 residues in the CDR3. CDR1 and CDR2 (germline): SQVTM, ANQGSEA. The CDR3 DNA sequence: TGCAGCGTTGACAAAAACTATGGCTACACCTTC. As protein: CSVDKNYGYTF.